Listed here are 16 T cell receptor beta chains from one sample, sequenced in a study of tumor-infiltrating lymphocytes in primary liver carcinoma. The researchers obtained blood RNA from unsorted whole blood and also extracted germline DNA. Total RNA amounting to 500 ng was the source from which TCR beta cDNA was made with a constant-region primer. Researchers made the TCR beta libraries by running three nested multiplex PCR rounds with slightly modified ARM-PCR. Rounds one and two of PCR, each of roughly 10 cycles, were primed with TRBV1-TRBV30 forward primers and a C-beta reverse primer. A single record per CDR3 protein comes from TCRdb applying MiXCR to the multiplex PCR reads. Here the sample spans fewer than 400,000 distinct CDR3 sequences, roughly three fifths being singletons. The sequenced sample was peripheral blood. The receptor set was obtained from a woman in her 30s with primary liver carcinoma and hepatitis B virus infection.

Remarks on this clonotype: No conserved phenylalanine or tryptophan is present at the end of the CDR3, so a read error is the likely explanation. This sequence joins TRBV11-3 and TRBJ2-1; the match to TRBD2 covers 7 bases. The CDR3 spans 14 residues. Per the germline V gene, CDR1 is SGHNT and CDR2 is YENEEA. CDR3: CASSQGLGYNEQFL. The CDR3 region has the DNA TGCGCCAGCAGCCAAGGACTAGGGTACAATGAGCAGTTCTTA.

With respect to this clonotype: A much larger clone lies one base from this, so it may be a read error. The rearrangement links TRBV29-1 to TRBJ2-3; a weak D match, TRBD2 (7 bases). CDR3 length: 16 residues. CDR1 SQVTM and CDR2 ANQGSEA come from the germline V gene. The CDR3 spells CNVEEGGAGTMRTQYF. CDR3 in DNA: TGCAACGTTGAAGAAGGGGGGGCAGGTACGATGCGTACGCAGTATTTT.

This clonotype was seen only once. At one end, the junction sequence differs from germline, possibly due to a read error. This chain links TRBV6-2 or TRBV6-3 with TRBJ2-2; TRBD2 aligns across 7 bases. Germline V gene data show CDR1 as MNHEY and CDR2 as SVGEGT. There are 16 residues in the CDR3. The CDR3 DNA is TGTGCCAGCAGTTACCGGGGCGGGGGACCCACCAGGGAGCTGTTTTTT. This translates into CASSYRGGGPTRELFF.

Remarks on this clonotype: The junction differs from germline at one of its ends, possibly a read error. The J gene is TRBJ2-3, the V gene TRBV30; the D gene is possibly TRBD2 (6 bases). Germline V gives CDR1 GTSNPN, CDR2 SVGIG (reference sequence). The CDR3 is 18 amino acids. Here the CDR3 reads CAMEGPPGTGFVTDTQYF. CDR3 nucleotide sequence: TGTGCCATGGAAGGTCCTCCTGGGACTGGTTTTGTAACAGATACGCAGTATTTC.

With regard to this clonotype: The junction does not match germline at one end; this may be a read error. For the CDR3, the DNA is TGTGCCTGCAGTTTCTCCGGGACGGGCTCCTACGAGCAGTACTTC. It translates to CACSFSGTGSYEQYF. The V call is TRBV12-3 or TRBV12-4, the J call TRBJ2-7; D may be TRBD1 or TRBD2 (5 bases each). This CDR3 is 15 amino acids long.

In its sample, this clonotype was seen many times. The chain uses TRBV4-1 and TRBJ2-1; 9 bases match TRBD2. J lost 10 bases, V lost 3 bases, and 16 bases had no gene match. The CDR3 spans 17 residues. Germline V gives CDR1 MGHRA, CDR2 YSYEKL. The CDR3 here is CASSHKTGGTSLGEQFF. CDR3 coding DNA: TGCGCCAGCAGCCACAAAACCGGTGGGACTAGCTTGGGCGAGCAGTTCTTC.

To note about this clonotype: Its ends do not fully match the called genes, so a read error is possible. As DNA, the CDR3 is TGTGTCAGCAGACAAAGGGGTTATGAGAAACTGTTTTTT. Amino acids: CVSRQRGYEKLFF. The chain has TRBV6-5 and TRBJ1-4; D may be TRBD1 (5 bases). CDR3 length: 13 amino acids. The V gene's germline CDR1 is MNHEY and CDR2 SVGAGI.

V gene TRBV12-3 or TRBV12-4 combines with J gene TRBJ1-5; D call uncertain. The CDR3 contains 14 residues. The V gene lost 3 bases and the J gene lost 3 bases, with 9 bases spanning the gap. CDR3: CASSFTIINQPQHF. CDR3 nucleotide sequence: TGTGCCAGCAGTTTTACAATCATCAATCAGCCCCAGCATTTT.

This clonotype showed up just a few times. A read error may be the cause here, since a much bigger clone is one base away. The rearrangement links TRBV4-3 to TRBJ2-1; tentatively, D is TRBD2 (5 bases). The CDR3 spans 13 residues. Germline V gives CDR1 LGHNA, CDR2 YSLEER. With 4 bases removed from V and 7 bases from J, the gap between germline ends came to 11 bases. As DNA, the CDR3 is TGCGCCAGCAGCCTGCTCGAGGGAAATGAGCAGTTCTTC. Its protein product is CASSLLEGNEQFF.

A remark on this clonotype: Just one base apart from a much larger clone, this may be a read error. This CDR3 reads CSVRSYRENEQFF. DNA for the CDR3: TGCAGCGTCCGAAGTTACAGGGAGAATGAGCAGTTCTTC. V usage is TRBV29-1 and J usage is TRBJ2-1; maybe TRBD1 (6 bases). Per the germline V gene, CDR1 is SQVTM and CDR2 is ANQGSEA. V gave up 6 bases and J gave up 7 bases, with 16 bases separating them. This CDR3 contains 13 residues.

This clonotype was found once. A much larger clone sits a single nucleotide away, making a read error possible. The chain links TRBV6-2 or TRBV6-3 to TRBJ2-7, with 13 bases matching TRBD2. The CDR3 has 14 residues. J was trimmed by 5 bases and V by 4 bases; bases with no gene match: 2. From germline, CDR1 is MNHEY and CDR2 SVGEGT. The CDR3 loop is CASSSTSGGHEQYF. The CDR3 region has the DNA TGTGCCAGCAGTTCGACTAGCGGGGGGCACGAGCAGTACTTC.

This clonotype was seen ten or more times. In DNA form, the CDR3 reads TGTGCCAGCAGTTTGACTGCGAGCTCCTACGAGCAGTACTTC. Encoded protein: CASSLTASSYEQYF. The V and J genes are TRBV7-9 and TRBJ2-7; no firm D call. This CDR3 is 14 amino acids long. V lost 6 bases, J lost 0 bases, and 12 bases lay in between. From germline, CDR1 is SEHNR and CDR2 FQNEAQ (reference sequence).

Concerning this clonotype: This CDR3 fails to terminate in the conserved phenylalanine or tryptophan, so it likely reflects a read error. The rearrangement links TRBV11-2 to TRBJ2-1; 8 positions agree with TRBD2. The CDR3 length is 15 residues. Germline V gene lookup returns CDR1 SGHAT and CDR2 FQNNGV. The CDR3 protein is CASSFSGKVYNKQFS. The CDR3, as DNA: TGTGCCAGCAGCTTTAGCGGGAAGGTCTACAATAAGCAGTTCTCC.

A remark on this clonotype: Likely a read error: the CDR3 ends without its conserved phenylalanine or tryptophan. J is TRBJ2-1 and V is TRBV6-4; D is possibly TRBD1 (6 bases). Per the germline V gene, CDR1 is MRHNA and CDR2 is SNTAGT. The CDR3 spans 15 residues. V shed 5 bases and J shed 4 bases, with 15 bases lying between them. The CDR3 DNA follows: TGTGCCAGCAGTCTACAGGGTGGGGGTTACAATGAGCAGTTCTCC. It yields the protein CASSLQGGGYNEQFS.

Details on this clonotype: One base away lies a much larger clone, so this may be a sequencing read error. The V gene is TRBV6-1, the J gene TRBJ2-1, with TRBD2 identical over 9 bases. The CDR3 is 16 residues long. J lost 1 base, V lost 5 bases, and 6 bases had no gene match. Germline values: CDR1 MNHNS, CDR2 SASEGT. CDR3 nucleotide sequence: TGTGCCAGCAGTAATAGCGGGAGTAGGTCCTACAATGAGCAGTTCTTC. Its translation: CASSNSGSRSYNEQFF.

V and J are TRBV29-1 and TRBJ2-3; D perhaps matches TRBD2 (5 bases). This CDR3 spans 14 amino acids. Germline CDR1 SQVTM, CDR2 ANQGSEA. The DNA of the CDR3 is TGCAGTCTTGGCGAGAGGGCGAGCACAGATACGCAGTATTTT. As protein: CSLGERASTDTQYF.